This T cell receptor beta chain was recorded in a study of graft-versus-host responses after intestinal transplantation. Whole-study context: Multivisceral, liver-intestinal, or isolated intestinal transplants were given to recipients. The recipients all started with anti-thymocyte globulin induction and then took tacrolimus and steroids for 3 to 4 years. Points from the study as a whole: Analysis identified GvH clones in recipient marrow, with some appearing first in ileum or blood.

Of note for this clone: Its matching antigen is unknown.

From germline, CDR1 is MRHNA and CDR2 SNTAGT. V was trimmed by 4 bases and J by 1 base, leaving 11 bases between them. The CDR3 consists of 15 residues. Data came from immunoSEQ multiplex PCR; TCRdb stores just in-frame clones and leaves some out. The sample has around 20,000 clones, roughly 92% seen once; the top ten hold 43%. The input for sequencing was PBMCs, taken about 260 days after intestinal transplant. This sequence was found in a human patient who received an intestinal transplant, so some T cells may come from the graft donor. The rearrangement joins TRBV6-4 to TRBJ2-1, with D tentatively TRBD1 or TRBD2 (5 bases each). The CDR3: CASSVGRDSYNEQFF. CDR3 bases: TGTGCCAGCAGTGTGGGACGAGATTCCTACAATGAGCAGTTCTTC.